Following are 8 T cell receptor beta chains from one sample sequenced in a study of blood T cell repertoires in COVID-19. This table comes from immunoSEQ multiplex PCR, and its TCRdb copy is limited to in-frame clones, with some not included. Seen here are 70,000 to 95,000 clones, around four fifths observed once, and the top ten hold approximately 10%. Sequencing was performed on peripheral blood. Receptor source: a woman aged 70-85 years with active or convalescent COVID-19.

The V gene is TRBV4-1, the J gene TRBJ1-1; 7 bases are shared with TRBD1. V dropped 1 base and J dropped 0; count of bases not matched to a gene: 8. CDR3 length: 17 amino acids. The germline V gene encodes CDR1 MGHRA and CDR2 YSYEKL. CDR3 DNA: TGCGCCAGCAGCCAAGCATCCCGGGACAGCCTGAACACTGAAGCTTTCTTT. It translates to CASSQASRDSLNTEAFF.

The chain employs TRBV11-2 and TRBJ2-5, with 8 bases fitting TRBD2. CDR1 and CDR2 (germline): SGHAT, FQNNGV. J lost 3 bases, V lost 5 bases, and 8 bases had no gene match. CDR3 length equals 15 residues. CDR3 amino acids: CASSIAGGEKETQYF. The CDR3, as DNA: TGTGCCAGCAGCATAGCCGGGGGGGAGAAAGAGACCCAGTACTTC.

The chain carries TRBV7-6 and TRBJ1-1, with D perhaps matching TRBD1 (6 bases). There are 18 residues in the CDR3. V was shortened by 7 bases and J by 7 bases, with 31 bases between the two germline ends. CDR1 is SGHVS and CDR2 is FNYEAQ in the germline V gene. CDR3 DNA sequence: TGTGCCAGCACCTCTACGAGGGGACCCGGGACAAAATTAAGTGAAGCTTTCTTT. This codes for CASTSTRGPGTKLSEAFF.

For this clone: One end of the junction fails to match germline, which may point to a read error. The chain combines TRBV12-3 or TRBV12-4 with TRBJ1-5; a weak D match, TRBD1 (6 bases). The CDR3 has 13 residues. The CDR3 loop is CASSFLRTGRLDF. CDR3 nucleotide sequence: TGTGCCAGCAGTTTCCTACGTACAGGGCGTTTGGATTTT.

The chain is built from TRBV5-1 and TRBJ2-6, with 7 bases that match TRBD1. The CDR3 is 18 residues long. Germline V gene lookup returns CDR1 SGHRS and CDR2 YFSETQ. Losses at the gene ends were 4 bases for V and 4 bases for J; bases not matched to a gene: 14. In nucleotides, the CDR3 is TGCGCCAGCAGCCCGCACTCGGGACAGTCCCTAGGGGCCAACGTCCTGACTTTC. Its translation: CASSPHSGQSLGANVLTF.

This rearrangement joins TRBV5-3 to TRBJ2-7, with 9 nucleotides matching TRBD1. TRBV5-3 is identified as an open reading frame with a role that is uncertain. V lost 2 bases to trimming and J lost 3 bases; unmatched junction nucleotides: 3. The CDR3 consists of 14 residues. CDR3 nucleotide sequence: TGTGCCAGAAGCTTTGGGGGACAGGGCTACGAGCAGTACTTC. Residues: CARSFGGQGYEQYF.

The J gene is TRBJ1-1, the V gene TRBV2; unclear D gene. V was trimmed by 6 bases and J by 7 bases, leaving 9 bases between them. CDR1 is SNHLY, CDR2 FYNNEI, per germline. The CDR3 consists of 11 residues. CDR3 protein: CASRISGEAFF. DNA for the CDR3: TGTGCCAGCAGAATCTCCGGTGAAGCTTTCTTT.

This clone showed up just a few times. J is TRBJ1-5 and V is TRBV7-9; TRBD1 agrees at 7 bases. The germline CDR1 and CDR2 sequences are SEHNR and FQNEAQ (reference sequence). Trimming removed 3 bases from V and 2 bases from J; junction bases left unmatched: 1. This CDR3 has 14 amino acids. CDR3 loop: CASSFGQGNQPQHF. The CDR3 DNA sequence: TGTGCCAGCAGCTTCGGACAGGGCAATCAGCCCCAGCATTTT.